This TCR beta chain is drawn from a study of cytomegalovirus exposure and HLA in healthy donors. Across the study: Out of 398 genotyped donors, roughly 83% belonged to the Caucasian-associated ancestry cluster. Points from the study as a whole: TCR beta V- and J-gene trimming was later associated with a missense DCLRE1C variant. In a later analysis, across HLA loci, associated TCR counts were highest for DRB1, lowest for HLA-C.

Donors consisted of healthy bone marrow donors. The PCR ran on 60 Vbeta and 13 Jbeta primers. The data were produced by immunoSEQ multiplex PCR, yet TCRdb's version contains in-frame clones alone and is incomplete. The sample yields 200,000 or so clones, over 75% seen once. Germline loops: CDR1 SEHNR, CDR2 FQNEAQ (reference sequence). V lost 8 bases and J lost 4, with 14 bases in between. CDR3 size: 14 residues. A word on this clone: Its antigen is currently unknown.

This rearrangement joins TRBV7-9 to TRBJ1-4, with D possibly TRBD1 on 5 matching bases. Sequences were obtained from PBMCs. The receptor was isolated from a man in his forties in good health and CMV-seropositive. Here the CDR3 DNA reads TGTGCCAGCGATCGGGGGGGTAATAATGAAAAACTGTTTTTT. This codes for CASDRGGNNEKLFF.